This entry features one T cell receptor beta chain sequence. Its specificity is not known. This may be a read error: a much more frequent sequence differs by one nucleotide. Germline values: CDR1 MDHEN, CDR2 SYDVKM. V was cut by 5 bases and J by 5 bases, with 21 bases left in between. This CDR3 is built from 16 residues. These data come from a study of tumor-infiltrating lymphocytes in primary liver carcinoma. Study overall: Regardless of tissue type, samples showed similar yields of roughly 3.5 to 7.13 million productive TCRbeta reads.

Study-wide findings and caveats: A significantly higher top-250-clone fraction was found in tumors than in blood (p = 0.039).

Using a constant-region primer together with ProtoScript II reverse transcriptase, TCR beta cDNA was made from approximately 0.55 ug of total RNA. What produced the TCR beta libraries was three nested multiplex PCR rounds using slightly modified ARM-PCR. The first two PCR rounds, approximately 10 cycles each, used TRBV1-TRBV30 forward primers and a C-beta reverse primer. MiXCR was run by TCRdb on the multiplex PCR reads, yielding one entry per CDR3 protein. Of 45,000 to 55,000 distinct CDR3 sequences in the sample, 60% to 75% were seen once. From unsorted bulk tissue weighing roughly 17-34 mg, DNA and RNA were co-extracted.

Sequenced: liver tumor tissue from sampling region 2. The subset: tumor region T2, inferior pole. This clonotype was obtained from a man aged 35-49 years with primary liver carcinoma and hepatitis B virus infection. J is TRBJ2-5 and V is TRBV28; D perhaps matches TRBD2 (7 bases). The CDR3 region has the DNA TGTGCCAGCAGTATGGGGGGGCTAGCGGAAGCTGAGACCCAGTACTTC. Protein product: CASSMGGLAEAETQYF.